The T cell receptor beta chain under discussion was sequenced for a study of blood T cell repertoires in COVID-19 (dated by TCRdb to 2020 to 2021). Some background on the complete study: The collaborator samples originated in the United States, Italy and Spain and spanned the acute and convalescent phases of COVID-19. The material from the prospective study consisted of cDNA or gDNA derived from T cells, B-cell-depleted T cells, or PBMCs. Subjects who had been exposed to COVID-19, were actively infected with it, or had recovered from it provided the deeply sampled blood TCRbeta repertoires that made up the dataset. A freely available public database, intended as a resource for researchers studying the immune response to SARS-CoV-2, is where the repertoires were released. The samples were drawn from the first 160 participants of the ongoing ImmuneRACE study and from some 1,300 subjects provided by 6 global collaborators. Nearly every sample came with metadata listing a de-identified subject ID, COVID-19 status, age in years and sex. Where available, HLA class I and class II types were obtained from metadata supplied by the sample provider rather than from assay-based typing.

CDR1 and CDR2, per the germline V gene, are MGHRA and YSYEKL. Deletion took 4 bases off V and 0 bases off J, with a span of 9 bases between the germline ends. The CDR3 spans 15 residues, from the cysteine through the phenylalanine. Only CDR3 DNA remains: 45 bases, in frame from the first base. Collaborating institutions collected whole blood in K2EDTA tubes following their own protocols. For TCRbeta analysis, collaborator samples were shipped as frozen whole blood, as isolated PBMCs, or as DNA extracted from either sample type. The immunoSEQ Assay, a bias-controlled multiplex PCR, was used to amplify TCRbeta CDR3 regions from genomic DNA. Per the original workflow: The number of nucleated cells in each sample was estimated by amplification of reference gene primers within the assay. To quantify the absolute abundance of each unique TCRbeta CDR3 rearrangement, sequence reads were collapsed and filtered. For each sample, productive Simpson clonality was calculated as the square root of Simpson's diversity index across productive rearrangements. Not all clones reach the TCRdb copy of this immuneACCESS table, which keeps in-frame sequences only. Checked studies attribute under half of the gap to unresolved V genes and leave the rest unexplained. The V and J calls and clone size come from that table; D and trimming were worked out from the DNA. Across this sample there are approximately 290,000 clones, with 87% seen only once. Approximately 2% of the sample is in the top ten clones.

On this clone itself: Its binding antigen is unknown. No base quality values were provided; no much bigger clone lies one nucleotide off.

Summary of the overall study and its limitations: The amount of clinical and demographic metadata varied by source and participant and was provided uncurated.

The sequencing input was peripheral blood. This sequence uses TRBV4-1 and TRBJ1-4; the D gene is perhaps TRBD1, on 5 matching bases. The source is a man in his late teens or twenties with active or convalescent COVID-19. The CDR3 amino acid sequence is: CASSPAGATNEKLFF. The DNA sequence reads TGCGCCAGCAGCCCAGCGGGGGCAACTAATGAAAAACTGTTTTTT.